A single sample is the source of the 25 T cell receptor beta chains below, sequenced in a study of PD-1 blockade in classical Hodgkin lymphoma. The protocol was immunoSEQ multiplex PCR, while the TCRdb copy is restricted to in-frame clones and leaves out a portion. The sample contains about 25,000 clones, about 90% of which appear only once. Time point noted: newly diagnosed, previously untreated cHL patient sample. Magnetic negative selection was used to purify CD4+ T cells from thawed PBMCs. What was sequenced was CD4+ T cells from blood. These receptor sequences come from a human donor with classical Hodgkin lymphoma.

The rearrangement joins TRBV7-6 to TRBJ2-3, with 9 positions matching TRBD2. The CDR3 loop spans 14 amino acids. The germline V gene has CDR1 SGHVS and CDR2 FNYEAQ. Trimming removed 5 bases from V and 6 bases from J; junction bases left unmatched: 6. The CDR3: CASSPGLASDTQYF. The CDR3 DNA follows: TGTGCCAGCAGCCCGGGACTAGCTTCTGATACGCAGTATTTT.

The J gene is TRBJ2-3, the V gene TRBV6-5; TRBD1 matches 8 bases. Germline loops: CDR1 MNHEY, CDR2 SVGAGI. The CDR3 sequence is 14 residues long. V shed 7 bases and J 7 bases; nucleotides not matched to a gene: 10. The CDR3 sequence is CASISDRVPHTQYF. The CDR3, as DNA: TGTGCCAGCATCTCGGACAGGGTTCCGCATACGCAGTATTTT.

V is TRBV7-9 and J is TRBJ2-5; weak D call: TRBD1 (5 bases). The CDR3 is 15 amino acids. CDR1 is SEHNR, CDR2 FQNEAQ, per germline (reference sequence). V lost 0 bases and J lost 2, with 10 bases in between. CDR3 coding DNA: TGTGCCAGCAGCTTAGCGGCAGGGCATCAAGAGACCCAGTACTTC. Amino acids: CASSLAAGHQETQYF.

The gene calls are TRBV9 and TRBJ1-3; D not resolved. Trimming left V 3 bases short and J 0 bases short, with 10 bases between. Germline V gene sequence: CDR1 SGDLS, CDR2 YYNGEE. The CDR3 is 15 residues long. The CDR3 nucleotides read TGTGCCAGCAGCGCTCGACATAGCTCTGGAAACACCATATATTTT. Its protein product is CASSARHSSGNTIYF.

The rearrangement links TRBV5-5 to TRBJ2-5; 12 bases are a match to TRBD2. The CDR3 consists of 14 residues. Germline assignment: CDR1 SGHKS and CDR2 YYEKEE (reference sequence). After removal of 9 bases from V and 4 bases from J, the junction contained 7 bases not matched to a gene. The CDR3 coding sequence is TGTGCCACACGGACTAGCGGGGCACGAGAGACCCAGTACTTC. Translating gives CATRTSGARETQYF.

The CDR3 nucleotides are TGTGCCAGCACCGGGCCACGTCAGGGTGAGCAGTTCTTC. Encoded protein: CASTGPRQGEQFF. The chain employs TRBV2 and TRBJ2-1, with D possibly being TRBD1 (5 bases). Germline V gene lookup returns CDR1 SNHLY and CDR2 FYNNEI. The germline V and J ends were trimmed by 7 bases and 9 bases, with 16 bases remaining between them. The CDR3 runs to 13 residues.

The genes are TRBV6-5 and TRBJ1-3; 9 bases are shared with TRBD1. The CDR3 totals 15 residues. Losses at the gene ends were 7 bases for V and 4 bases for J; bases not matched to a gene: 8. Germline CDR1 MNHEY, CDR2 SVGAGI. CDR3 sequence reads: CASTMDRGQGNTIYF. The DNA of the CDR3 is TGTGCCAGCACCATGGACAGGGGACAAGGAAACACCATATATTTT.

This clone occurred once. The genes are TRBV4-3 and TRBJ1-1; D unresolved. The V gene's germline CDR1 is LGHNA and CDR2 YSLEER. This CDR3 region has 14 residues. V was trimmed by 1 base and J by 0 bases, leaving 6 bases between them. CDR3 in amino acids: CASSQAELNTEAFF. The CDR3 bases are TGCGCCAGCAGCCAAGCGGAACTGAACACTGAAGCTTTCTTT.

The rearrangement joins TRBV9 to TRBJ1-2; D perhaps matches TRBD1 (5 bases). The CDR3 extends over 17 amino acids. Germline loops: CDR1 SGDLS, CDR2 YYNGEE. The V gene lost 0 bases and the J gene lost 4 bases, with 19 bases spanning the gap. The CDR3 spells CASSVGAGPFRPYGYTF. The CDR3, as DNA: TGTGCCAGCAGCGTAGGGGCAGGGCCTTTCCGGCCCTATGGCTACACCTTC.

This clone was picked up a small number of times. The chain has TRBV6-5 and TRBJ1-2; 7 bases are a match to TRBD1. Germline assignment: CDR1 MNHEY and CDR2 SVGAGI. The CDR3 has 15 amino acids. V shed 0 bases and J 3 bases; nucleotides not matched to a gene: 4. The DNA for the CDR3 is TGTGCCAGCAGTTACTCCTACAGGGGAGACTATGGCTACACCTTC. This encodes CASSYSYRGDYGYTF.

This clone came up once. The chain employs TRBV5-1 and TRBJ2-5; D gene ambiguous. From germline, CDR1 is SGHRS and CDR2 YFSETQ. The CDR3 is made up of 13 amino acids. V lost 2 bases and J 5 bases, leaving 10 bases between the germline ends. The CDR3 loop is CASSLSLTETQYF. The CDR3, as DNA: TGCGCCAGCAGCTTAAGTCTGACGGAGACCCAGTACTTC. Combining the CDR3 with reference TRBV5-1 and TRBJ2-5 gives the whole variable domain KAGVTQTPRYLIKTRGQQVTLSCSPISGHRSVSWYQQTPGQGLQFLFEYFSETQRNKGNFPGRFSGRQFSNSRSEMNVSTLELGDSALYLCASSLSLTETQYFGPGTRLLVL.

The chain employs TRBV5-1 and TRBJ2-7; D may be TRBD1 (6 bases). Trimming left V 0 bases short and J 1 base short, with 17 bases between. Per the germline V gene, CDR1 is SGHRS and CDR2 is YFSETQ. CDR3 length: 17 residues. The CDR3 coding sequence is TGCGCCAGCAGCTTGGCGCCGGGACACGGCGGGTCCTACGAGCAGTACTTC. Protein: CASSLAPGHGGSYEQYF.

This clone has only one observation. The chain uses TRBV4-1 and TRBJ2-2; D perhaps matches TRBD1 (5 bases). Germline values: CDR1 MGHRA, CDR2 YSYEKL. This CDR3 comprises 15 residues. Trimming left V 4 bases short and J 2 bases short, with 11 bases between. DNA of the CDR3: TGCGCCAGCAGCCTTGTACAGGTCAACACCGGGGAGCTGTTTTTT. As protein: CASSLVQVNTGELFF.

This sequence joins TRBV7-9 and TRBJ2-5; D call uncertain. Trimming stripped 0 bases from V and 5 bases from J, with 10 bases between. Germline values: CDR1 SEHNR, CDR2 FQNEAQ (reference sequence). The CDR3 spans 14 residues. The CDR3 DNA reads TGTGCCAGCAGCTTAGCGGCTTTTGGGGAGACCCAGTACTTC. Translated, it gives CASSLAAFGETQYF.

The V call is TRBV5-4, the J call TRBJ2-1; 8 nucleotides align to TRBD1. The V gene end was trimmed by 0 bases and the J gene end by 6 bases; junction bases not matched to a gene: 8. This CDR3 spans 16 amino acids. Germline lookup yields CDR1 SGHNT and CDR2 YYREEE (reference sequence). The chain's CDR3 is CASSLDAGGAINEQFF. CDR3 DNA sequence: TGTGCCAGCAGCTTGGATGCAGGGGGCGCAATCAATGAGCAGTTCTTC.

The chain couples TRBV5-4 to TRBJ2-3; D ambiguous. This CDR3 contains 13 residues. Germline V gene lookup returns CDR1 SGHNT and CDR2 YYREEE (reference sequence). V was shortened by 2 bases and J by 4 bases, with 8 bases between the two germline ends. Here the CDR3 DNA reads TGTGCCAGCAGCTTTAGGCGCGCAGATACGCAGTATTTT. Protein product: CASSFRRADTQYF.

V gene TRBV2 combines with J gene TRBJ1-6, with TRBD1 as a possible D gene (5 bases). Germline-derived CDR1 and CDR2 are SNHLY and FYNNEI. This CDR3 is 15 amino acids long. V was trimmed by 2 bases and J by 7 bases, leaving 12 bases between them. Written as DNA, the CDR3 is TGTGCCAGCAGTGAATGGGGACGGGAAAATTCACCCCTCCACTTT. Translating it yields CASSEWGRENSPLHF.

This rearrangement joins TRBV12-5 to TRBJ1-1; 8 bases are a match to TRBD1. V lost 0 bases, J lost 3 bases, and 9 bases stayed unmatched. Germline values: CDR1 LGHNT, CDR2 FRNRAP. The CDR3 has 17 residues. CDR3 sequence: CASGLVYAQGAHTEAFF. Here the CDR3 DNA reads TGTGCTAGTGGTTTGGTATACGCTCAGGGGGCCCACACTGAAGCTTTCTTT. Full variable domain (missing parts from reference TRBV12-5 and TRBJ1-1): DARVTQTPRHKVTEMGQEVTMRCQPILGHNTVFWYRQTMMQGLELLAYFRNRAPLDDSGMPKDRFSAEMPDATLATLKIQPSEPRDSAVYFCASGLVYAQGAHTEAFFGQGTRLTVV.

The chain recombines TRBV21-1 with TRBJ1-3; the table gives TRBD1 as D, unverified against the DNA. TRBV21-1 is an annotated pseudogene. The CDR3 covers 16 residues. The CDR3 DNA reads as TGTGCCAGCAGCAAGGTCAGGCCCTACTCTGGAAACACCATATATTTT. This sequence encodes CASSKVRPYSGNTIYF.

The V gene is TRBV5-4, the J gene TRBJ2-3; 12 bases are a match to TRBD2. The germline V gene encodes CDR1 SGHNT and CDR2 YYREEE (reference sequence). V trimming: 4 bases; J trimming: 4 bases; junction bases outside the gene matches: 4. CDR3 length: 15 residues. Here the CDR3 reads CASSPTSGGPDTQYF. Here the CDR3 DNA reads TGTGCCAGCAGCCCGACTAGCGGGGGCCCAGATACGCAGTATTTT.

The V call is TRBV4-1, the J call TRBJ1-5; D perhaps matches TRBD1 (6 bases). The V and J ends lost 0 bases and 6 bases respectively, with 18 bases between them. In germline, CDR1 is MGHRA, CDR2 YSYEKL. This CDR3 contains 17 residues. For the CDR3, the DNA is TGCGCCAGCAGCCAAGATCCCCAGGGGCGGTTGGGTCAGCCCCAGCATTTT. Its protein is CASSQDPQGRLGQPQHF.

This chain links TRBV28 with TRBJ2-2; no reliable D call. Germline lookup yields CDR1 MDHEN and CDR2 SYDVKM. CDR3 length equals 16 residues. The V gene lost 8 bases and the J gene lost 0 bases, with 16 bases spanning the gap. The CDR3 DNA reads TGTGCCAGCTTCCCCGGAGCAGACGCGAACACCGGGGAGCTGTTTTTT. This encodes CASFPGADANTGELFF.

The V call is TRBV5-8, the J call TRBJ2-7, with 7 bases identical to TRBD1. This CDR3 spans 17 amino acids. With V trimmed by 0 bases and J by 3 bases, 12 bases remained unmatched. Germline values: CDR1 SGHTS, CDR2 YDEGEE. CDR3 protein: CASSLGAHRGAVYEQYF. CDR3 coding DNA: TGTGCCAGCAGCTTGGGGGCCCACAGGGGAGCAGTCTACGAGCAGTACTTC.

V usage is TRBV7-2 and J usage is TRBJ1-6; D is ambiguous. Trimming cost V 8 bases and J 3 bases, with 11 bases left between them. Germline V CDR1 and CDR2: SGHTA, FQGNSA. The CDR3 consists of 14 residues. The CDR3: CASGWDSYNSPLHF. CDR3 nucleotide sequence: TGTGCCAGCGGGTGGGATAGCTATAATTCACCCCTCCACTTT.

This sequence joins TRBV4-2 and TRBJ2-5, with TRBD2 identical over 13 bases. The CDR3 extends over 21 amino acids. Germline V gives CDR1 LGHNA, CDR2 YNFKEQ. V trimming: 1 base; J trimming: 4 bases; junction bases outside the gene matches: 18. For the CDR3, the DNA is TGTGCCAGCAGCCAAGCCTTCCCCGGGACTAGCGGGGCCGCTTATGGAGAGACCCAGTACTTC. It is translated as CASSQAFPGTSGAAYGETQYF.